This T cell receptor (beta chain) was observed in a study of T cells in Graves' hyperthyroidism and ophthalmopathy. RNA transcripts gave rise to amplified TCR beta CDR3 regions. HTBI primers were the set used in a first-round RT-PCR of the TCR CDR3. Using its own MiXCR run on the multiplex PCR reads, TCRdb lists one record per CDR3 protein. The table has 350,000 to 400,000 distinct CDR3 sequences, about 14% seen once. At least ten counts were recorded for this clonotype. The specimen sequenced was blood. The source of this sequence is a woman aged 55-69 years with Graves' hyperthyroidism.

The DNA for the CDR3 is TGTGCCAGCTCACCACCGGCTTCGCGGGAGTCCGGGGAGCTGTTTTTT. Translated, it gives CASSPPASRESGELFF. The rearrangement links TRBV18 to TRBJ2-2; 7 positions match TRBD2. Germline values: CDR1 KGHSH, CDR2 LQKENI. The CDR3 runs 16 residues. The V gene end was trimmed by 0 bases and the J gene end by 6 bases; junction bases not matched to a gene: 7.